These 5 T cell receptor beta chains were sequenced from one sample in a study of tumor-infiltrating lymphocytes in primary liver carcinoma. For blood RNA, unsorted whole blood served as the source, and germline DNA was extracted too. From approximately 450 ng total RNA, TCR beta cDNA was generated with a primer in the constant region. Slightly modified ARM-PCR served as the procedure for the TCR beta libraries. These libraries came from three rounds of nested multiplex PCR. In the first two PCR rounds, TRBV1-TRBV30 forward primers were paired with a C-beta reverse primer, and each round lasted about 9 cycles. TCRdb used MiXCR to reprocess the multiplex PCR reads, holding one entry per CDR3 protein. The sample lists hundreds of thousands of distinct CDR3 sequences; around three fifths were seen once. The sequenced sample was peripheral blood. Receptors originate from a woman aged 30 to 39 with primary liver carcinoma and hepatitis B virus infection.

The CDR3 spells CASSQELSISKQYF. The CDR3 coding sequence is TGTGCCAGCAGCCAAGAGCTGTCAATCAGCAAGCAGTACTTC. The V gene is TRBV4-2, the J gene TRBJ2-7; D is undetermined. The CDR3 loop spans 14 amino acids. Deletions cut 0 bases from V and 8 bases from J, with 14 bases between. CDR1 is LGHNA and CDR2 is YNFKEQ in the germline V gene.

The sample holds a few counts of this clonotype. The chain couples TRBV6-6 to TRBJ2-3; D gene ambiguous. The V gene lost 6 bases and the J gene lost 2 bases, with 15 bases spanning the gap. The CDR3 extends over 15 amino acids. The V gene's germline CDR1 is MNHNY and CDR2 SVGAGI (reference sequence). The DNA for the CDR3 is TGTGCCAGCAGCCCAGGAGAAAGCTTCACAGATACGCAGTATTTT. This codes for CASSPGESFTDTQYF.

On this clonotype: No conserved phenylalanine or tryptophan ends this CDR3, so it is likely a read error. The rearrangement joins TRBV30 to TRBJ2-7; a possible D gene is TRBD1 (6 bases). V was cut by 8 bases and J by 5 bases, with 16 bases left in between. Germline CDR1 is GTSNPN and CDR2 is SVGIG (reference sequence). The CDR3 totals 12 residues. In nucleotides, the CDR3 is TGTGCCCGCCGGGACAAAGCCCACGAGCAGTACTAC. Its translation: CARRDKAHEQYY.

This clonotype was counted only a few times. The chain couples TRBV6-5 to TRBJ2-6; D ambiguous. This CDR3 spans 14 amino acids. Germline values: CDR1 MNHEY, CDR2 SVGAGI. Trimming cost V 5 bases and J 4 bases, with 9 bases left between them. The chain's CDR3 is CASSEAWGANVLTF. For the CDR3, the DNA is TGTGCCAGCAGTGAGGCGTGGGGGGCCAACGTCCTGACTTTC.

Details on this clonotype: Since a much larger clone is just one base distant, this may be a read error. The rearrangement links TRBV12-3 or TRBV12-4 to TRBJ2-1; the D is unclear. This CDR3 spans 12 amino acids. DNA of the CDR3: TGTGCCAACAGTTTAAGCTACAATGAGCAGTTCTTC. It yields the protein CANSLSYNEQFF.